The 24 T cell receptor beta chains reported below all come from one sample, sequenced in a study of siplizumab effects on memory and regulatory T cells (dated by TCRdb to the late 2010s). The method was the immunoSEQ multiplex PCR assay. In its TCRdb copy, this immuneACCESS table keeps in-frame sequences only and misses some clones. Where compared with another copy, unresolved V genes explain less than half of these, and the others have no known cause. The sample has about 91,000 clones on record, 93% of them singletons. Around 6.5% of the sample comes from the top ten. The sequenced material came from CD8+ T cells sorted from blood. Receptors were obtained from a human donor in good health.

V is TRBV9 and J is TRBJ2-1; no firm D call. Germline loops: CDR1 SGDLS, CDR2 YYNGEE. This CDR3 contains 15 residues. Between the trimmed V and J ends, which lost 0 bases and 0 bases, there was a span of 7 bases. The CDR3 is CASSVGMSSYNEQFF. The CDR3 DNA reads TGTGCCAGCAGCGTAGGAATGAGCTCCTACAATGAGCAGTTCTTC.

V is TRBV7-9 and J is TRBJ2-3, with D perhaps TRBD1 (5 bases). The CDR3 spans 15 residues. Germline V gene lookup returns CDR1 SEHNR and CDR2 FQNEAQ (reference sequence). Trimming removed 4 bases at V and 3 bases at J, with 14 bases between. This chain's CDR3 is CASSSRDISTDTQYF. The CDR3 DNA reads as TGTGCCAGCAGCTCCAGGGATATAAGTACAGATACGCAGTATTTT. Drawing the rest from reference TRBV7-9 and TRBJ2-3, the complete variable domain is DTGVSQNPRHKITKRGQNVTFRCDPISEHNRLYWYRQTLGQGPEFLTYFQNEAQLEKSRLLSDRFSAERPKGSFSTLEIQRTEQGDSAMYLCASSSRDISTDTQYFGPGTRLTVL.

The V gene is TRBV25-1, the J gene TRBJ1-1, with D unresolved. CDR1 is MGHDK, CDR2 SYGVNS, per germline. V gave up 4 bases and J gave up 3 bases, with 12 bases separating them. The CDR3 length is 14 residues. DNA for the CDR3: TGTGCCAGCAGTGTCGTAGGGAGATACACTGAAGCTTTCTTT. It specifies CASSVVGRYTEAFF.

The chain carries TRBV5-1 and TRBJ2-7, with 7 bases aligning to TRBD1. Germline V gives CDR1 SGHRS, CDR2 YFSETQ. CDR3 length equals 15 residues. V shed 4 bases and J 0 bases; nucleotides not matched to a gene: 7. CDR3 DNA sequence: TGCGCCAGCAGCCCTTGGGACAGCCCCTCCTACGAGCAGTACTTC. This gives the protein CASSPWDSPSYEQYF.

The chain joins TRBV30 to TRBJ2-1; D not certain. CDR1 is GTSNPN, CDR2 SVGIG, per germline (reference sequence). V lost 3 bases and J lost 7, with 10 bases in between. The CDR3 sequence is 12 residues long. CDR3 in amino acids: CAWSAVGNEQFF. The CDR3 DNA sequence: TGTGCCTGGAGCGCGGTGGGAAATGAGCAGTTCTTC.

The chain is built from TRBV29-1 and TRBJ2-3; D might be TRBD1 or TRBD2, each matching 6 bases. Germline lookup yields CDR1 SQVTM and CDR2 ANQGSEA. The CDR3 is 13 amino acids. With 4 bases removed from V and 4 bases from J, the gap between germline ends came to 12 bases. The CDR3 reads CSVGKGGPDTQYF. The CDR3 DNA reads TGCAGCGTTGGGAAGGGGGGCCCAGATACGCAGTATTTT.

The table lists this clone with a count of one. The chain has TRBV7-6 and TRBJ1-1; perhaps TRBD1 as D (5 bases). The CDR3 length is 17 residues. Between the trimmed V and J ends, which lost 5 bases and 6 bases, there was a span of 25 bases. The germline V gene encodes CDR1 SGHVS and CDR2 FNYEAQ. CDR3 residues: CASSPTMTDSLHPEAFF. CDR3 DNA sequence: TGTGCCAGCAGCCCAACTATGACAGATTCACTCCACCCTGAAGCTTTCTTT.

V is TRBV7-6 and J is TRBJ2-7; D may be TRBD1 or TRBD2 (5 bases each). In germline, CDR1 is SGHVS, CDR2 FNYEAQ. V was cut by 1 base and J by 3 bases, with 10 bases left in between. The CDR3 runs 14 residues. DNA of the CDR3: TGTGCCAGCAGCTTAGGTGGGGACGGCTACGAGCAGTACTTC. Translating gives CASSLGGDGYEQYF.

The J gene is TRBJ2-3, the V gene TRBV4-1; 9 nucleotides align to TRBD2. Germline V lookup: CDR1 MGHRA, CDR2 YSYEKL. Germline trimming cut 3 bases from V and 0 bases from J; bases unmatched to any gene: 4. CDR3 size: 16 residues. CDR3 sequence reads: CASSHPTSGSTDTQYF. CDR3 DNA: TGCGCCAGCAGCCATCCGACTAGCGGTAGCACAGATACGCAGTATTTT.

The V call is TRBV5-1, the J call TRBJ2-5; TRBD2 matches at 7 bases. J lost 2 bases, V lost 4 bases, and 17 bases had no gene match. This CDR3 has 18 residues. Per the germline V gene, CDR1 is SGHRS and CDR2 is YFSETQ. CDR3 nucleotides: TGCGCCAGCAGCAGAGGAATTGTCCGGGACTACGATCAAGAGACCCAGTACTTC. Translation gives CASSRGIVRDYDQETQYF.

As concerns this clone: Other DNA sequences from this sample encode an identical CDR3 as well. The chain couples TRBV11-3 to TRBJ2-1; TRBD2 agrees at 13 bases. The germline V gene encodes CDR1 SGHNT and CDR2 YENEEA. This CDR3 has 16 amino acids. Unmatched junction bases numbered 3, after V lost 4 bases and J lost 3 bases. CDR3 region: CASSSRTSGSYNEQFF. In DNA form, the CDR3 reads TGTGCCAGCAGCTCAAGGACTAGCGGGAGCTACAATGAGCAGTTCTTC.

The J gene is TRBJ2-1, the V gene TRBV7-2; maybe TRBD1 (5 bases). From germline, CDR1 is SGHTA and CDR2 FQGNSA. Trimming stripped 3 bases from V and 0 bases from J, with 12 bases between. The CDR3 extends over 16 amino acids. The CDR3 DNA sequence: TGTGCCAGCAGCTTCCCTAGACAGCACTCCTACAATGAGCAGTTCTTC. Protein product: CASSFPRQHSYNEQFF.

This chain connects TRBV4-2 to TRBJ1-1, with a weak D call TRBD1 (5 bases). The CDR3 is made up of 16 amino acids. CDR1 and CDR2 (germline): LGHNA, YNFKEQ. V was shortened by 2 bases and J by 6 bases, with 19 bases between the two germline ends. CDR3 sequence reads: CASSQPGGGRGAEAFF. CDR3 in DNA: TGTGCCAGCAGCCAACCTGGGGGGGGTCGAGGCGCTGAAGCTTTCTTT.

The rearrangement joins TRBV4-3 to TRBJ1-2; D may be TRBD1 (5 bases). The CDR3 spans 16 residues. Germline values: CDR1 LGHNA, CDR2 YSLEER. The V gene lost 3 bases and the J gene lost 5 bases, with 19 bases spanning the gap. CDR3 loop: CASSQGRDGGPYGYTF. The DNA of the CDR3 is TGCGCCAGCAGCCAGGGACGGGACGGCGGGCCTTATGGCTACACCTTC.

The chain recombines TRBV29-1 with TRBJ1-1; D gene unclear. The CDR3 runs to 11 residues. V was shortened by 3 bases and J by 0 bases, with 2 bases between the two germline ends. Germline CDR1 SQVTM, CDR2 ANQGSEA. CDR3 DNA sequence: TGCAGCGTTGAGATGAACACTGAAGCTTTCTTT. This codes for CSVEMNTEAFF.

The chain has TRBV5-1 and TRBJ1-2; D may be TRBD1 (6 bases). The CDR3 totals 13 residues. Germline assignment: CDR1 SGHRS and CDR2 YFSETQ. V gave up 4 bases and J gave up 4 bases, with 11 bases separating them. The CDR3 protein is CASSVGQIYGYTF. CDR3 coding DNA: TGCGCCAGCAGCGTCGGACAGATCTATGGCTACACCTTC.

J is TRBJ2-7 and V is TRBV5-1; 11 bases agree with TRBD2. Germline CDR1 and CDR2: SGHRS and YFSETQ. V gave up 1 base and J gave up 6 bases; unmatched junction bases: 0. The length of the CDR3 is 13 residues. Here the CDR3 reads CASSLTSGSEQYF. The CDR3 region has the DNA TGCGCCAGCAGCTTGACTAGCGGGAGCGAGCAGTACTTC.

The chain links TRBV5-8 to TRBJ2-7; unclear D gene. The germline V and J ends were trimmed by 0 bases and 2 bases, with 6 bases remaining between them. This CDR3 comprises 13 residues. CDR1 is SGHTS and CDR2 is YDEGEE in the germline V gene. CDR3 DNA: TGTGCCAGCAGCTTGGCCAGAGCCTACGAGCAGTACTTC. Translated: CASSLARAYEQYF. Full variable domain (remainder filled in from reference TRBV5-8 and TRBJ2-7): EAGVTQSPTHLIKTRGQQATLRCSPISGHTSVYWYQQALGLGLQFLLWYDEGEERNRGNFPPRFSGRQFPNYSSELNVNALELEDSALYLCASSLARAYEQYFGPGTRLTVT.

The gene calls are TRBV14 and TRBJ2-7; the match to TRBD1 covers 8 bases. From germline, CDR1 is SGHDN and CDR2 FVKESK. V was clipped by 0 bases and J by 3 bases; unmatched bases: 7. The CDR3 spans 16 residues. This CDR3 reads CASSQDPSDRVYEQYF. Here the CDR3 DNA reads TGTGCCAGCAGCCAAGATCCCTCGGACAGGGTCTACGAGCAGTACTTC. Drawing the rest from reference TRBV14 and TRBJ2-7, the complete variable domain is EAGVTQFPSHSVIEKGQTVTLRCDPISGHDNLYWYRRVMGKEIKFLLHFVKESKQDESGMPNNRFLAERTGGTYSTLKVQPAELEDSGVYFCASSQDPSDRVYEQYFGPGTRLTVT.

The chain couples TRBV10-2 to TRBJ2-7; 10 nucleotides align to TRBD1. Germline CDR1 and CDR2: WSHSY and SAAADI. CDR3 length: 16 amino acids. J lost 6 bases, V lost 0 bases, and 8 bases had no gene match. The CDR3 sequence: CASSESGGQGPGEQYF. The CDR3, as DNA: TGCGCCAGCAGTGAGTCGGGGGGACAGGGGCCGGGCGAGCAGTACTTC.

V usage is TRBV4-1 and J usage is TRBJ2-1; 8 nucleotides align to TRBD2. The V segment lost 1 base and the J segment 10 bases; nucleotides outside the gene matches: 9. The CDR3 contains 15 residues. The germline CDR1 and CDR2 sequences are MGHRA and YSYEKL. The CDR3: CASSQGPEAGVEQFF. In nucleotides, the CDR3 is TGCGCCAGCAGCCAAGGGCCAGAAGCGGGAGTCGAGCAGTTCTTC.

The J gene is TRBJ1-2, the V gene TRBV10-3, with 7 bases fitting TRBD1. CDR1 and CDR2 (germline): ENHRY, SYGVKD. The CDR3 is made up of 15 amino acids. Unmatched junction bases numbered 12, after V lost 7 bases and J lost 4 bases. The DNA for the CDR3 is TGTGCCATCATCCTCCTGGACAGGCGATTCTATGGCTACACCTTC. Its translation: CAIILLDRRFYGYTF.

The genes are TRBV4-3 and TRBJ2-7; no clear D. Germline lookup yields CDR1 LGHNA and CDR2 YSLEER. The V and J ends lost 0 bases and 6 bases respectively, with 15 bases between them. The CDR3 extends over 15 amino acids. The CDR3 bases are TGCGCCAGCAGCCAAGATCTTGGCCTCTCTGGCGAGCAGTACTTC. It encodes CASSQDLGLSGEQYF.

V usage is TRBV30 and J usage is TRBJ2-1, with 7 bases lining up with TRBD2. The CDR3 extends over 12 amino acids. The V segment lost 4 bases and the J segment 14 bases; nucleotides outside the gene matches: 11. Germline-derived CDR1 and CDR2 are GTSNPN and SVGIG (reference sequence). The CDR3 spells CAWTLAGPVEFF. For the CDR3, the DNA is TGTGCCTGGACGTTAGCGGGCCCTGTTGAGTTCTTC.